This TCR beta chain was found in a study of monozygotic twins with inflammatory bowel disease. The length of the CDR3 is 14 residues. TCRalpha and TCRbeta cDNA underwent two nested PCRs of roughly 17 and 9 cycles. After re-calling the 5' RACE reads, TCRdb lists one entry per CDR3 protein, DNA absent. The specimen's table records over 110,000 distinct CDR3 sequences. The chain joins TRBV12-3 or TRBV12-4 to TRBJ1-2. The receptor was isolated from a human donor with ulcerative colitis or Crohn's disease, or a healthy co-twin of an affected twin (not recorded which). The sequenced material came from blood. The CDR3 protein is CASSHAQSNYGYTF.